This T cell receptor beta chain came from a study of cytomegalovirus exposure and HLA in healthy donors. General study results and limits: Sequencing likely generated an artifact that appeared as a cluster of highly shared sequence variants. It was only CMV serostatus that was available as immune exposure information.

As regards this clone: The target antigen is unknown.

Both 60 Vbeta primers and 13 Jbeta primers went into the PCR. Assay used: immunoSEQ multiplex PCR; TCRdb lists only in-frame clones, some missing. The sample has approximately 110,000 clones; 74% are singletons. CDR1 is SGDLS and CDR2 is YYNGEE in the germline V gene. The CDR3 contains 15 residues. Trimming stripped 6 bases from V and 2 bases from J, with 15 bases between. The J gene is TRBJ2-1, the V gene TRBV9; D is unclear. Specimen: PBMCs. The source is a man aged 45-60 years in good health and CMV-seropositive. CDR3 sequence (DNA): TGTGCCAGCACCCGCGACTCCTACGCCTACAATGAGCAGTTCTTC. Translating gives CASTRDSYAYNEQFF.